The TCR beta chain under discussion was sequenced for a study of blood T cell repertoires in COVID-19 (TCRdb year 2020). The study in broad terms: Samples covering the acute and convalescent phases of COVID-19 were provided by collaborators in the United States, Italy and Spain. The prospective study material was composed of cDNA or gDNA derived from T cells, B-cell-depleted T cells, or PBMCs. Deeply sampled blood TCRbeta repertoires from subjects exposed to, actively infected with, or recovered from COVID-19 were included in the dataset. A freely available public database, intended as a resource for researchers studying the immune response to SARS-CoV-2, is where the repertoires were released. Samples were obtained from the ongoing ImmuneRACE study (first 160 participants) and from about 1,300 subjects provided by 6 global collaborators. Nearly every sample came with metadata listing a de-identified subject ID, COVID-19 status, age in years and sex. Where available, HLA class I and class II types were taken from metadata supplied by the sample provider and were not determined by assay-based typing. Overall study outcomes, separate from this receptor: The amount of clinical and demographic metadata varied by source and participant and was provided uncurated.

This clone has more than one count but fewer than ten. What antigen it recognizes has not been identified. Qualities for individual bases were not recorded, and no much larger clone is one base off. One collaborating source in Seattle enrolled patients during active infection and followed them longitudinally through the course of disease. Each collaborating institution followed its own protocols to collect whole blood in K2EDTA tubes. For TCRbeta analysis, collaborators shipped samples in one of three forms: frozen whole blood, isolated PBMCs, or DNA extracted from either of those sample types. The immunoSEQ Assay, a bias-controlled multiplex PCR, was used to amplify TCRbeta CDR3 regions from genomic DNA. As for the authors' bioinformatics: The number of nucleated cells in each sample was estimated from the amplification of reference gene primers within the assay. To quantify the absolute abundance of each unique TCRbeta CDR3 rearrangement, sequence reads were collapsed and filtered. For each sample, productive Simpson clonality was calculated by taking the square root of Simpson's diversity index across productive rearrangements. The immuneACCESS repertoire file appears here via TCRdb, limited to in-frame rearrangements. These files lack a portion of the clones; in checked studies, under half of the deficit traces to unresolved V genes, and the cause of the others is not known. V and J calls and clone size follow that table, whereas D and trimming were derived from the DNA. Present in this sample are under 250,000 clones, over 75% of which were seen just once. 15% to 20% of the sample goes to the ten largest clones.

Sample: peripheral blood. The origin of this receptor is a man aged 50 to 60 with COVID-19, enrolled during active disease.

CDR3 reads: CASTGQGANQPQHF. The DNA is TGTGCCAGTACGGGACAGGGTGCTAATCAGCCCCAGCATTTT. The V and J segments used are TRBV2 and TRBJ1-5, with 9 bases matching TRBD1. Compared with germline, V lacks 9 bases and J lacks 4 bases; bases without a gene match: 7. CDR1 and CDR2 were assigned from the germline V gene as SNHLY and FYNNEI. Taken from cysteine to phenylalanine, the CDR3 has 14 residues. The read is trimmed to its CDR3 DNA, 42 bases read in frame from base 1.